This T cell receptor beta chain was identified in a study of T cell clonotyping in hematopoietic cell transplantation. Across the study: Recipient samples before transplant were obtained post-cytoreduction.

Generated by immunoSEQ multiplex PCR, the TCRdb table keeps only in-frame clones and is missing some. The sample carries 75,000 to 95,000 clones, less than 96% recorded once. Time point denoted: recipient sample about 28 days before transplant, after cytoreduction. This CDR3 is built from 13 residues. The germline gives CDR1 MNHNS, CDR2 SASEGT. The V and J ends lost 4 bases and 3 bases respectively, with 10 bases between them. This sample comprised peripheral blood mononuclear cells, obtained before stem cell transplant. The clonotype comes from a woman aged 45-60 years with acute myeloid leukemia. Some clones in this sample may be carry-over from other donors' samples. The J gene is TRBJ2-7, the V gene TRBV6-1; D gene uncertain. This CDR3 is CASSVDGDYEQYF. The CDR3 DNA sequence: TGTGCCAGCAGTGTGGATGGGGACTACGAGCAGTACTTC.